Each of the 17 T cell receptor beta chains below was sequenced from the same sample in a study of early T cells in non-severe SARS-CoV-2 infection. Each CDR3 protein gets one entry after TCRdb re-called the 5' RACE reads with MiXCR. The sample carries some 66,000 distinct CDR3 sequences, approximately 9% recorded once. The sequencing sample was made of whole blood. These receptors were taken from an adult who was a healthcare worker with PCR-confirmed SARS-CoV-2 infection or an uninfected control (not recorded which).

This clonotype was seen more than once but under ten times. This chain uses TRBV24-1 with TRBJ2-2, with D perhaps assigned TRBD1 or TRBD2 (5 bases each). Deletions cut 4 bases from V and 6 bases from J, with 17 bases between. Germline V gene data show CDR1 as KGHDR and CDR2 as SFDVKD. The CDR3 has 16 amino acids. CDR3 sequence (DNA): TGTGCCACCAGTGAGGCGAGTCAGGGTAGCGCCGGGGAGCTGTTTTTT. Encoded protein: CATSEASQGSAGELFF.

This clonotype was counted a few times. V is TRBV7-2 and J is TRBJ2-3; 11 nucleotides match TRBD2. Germline values: CDR1 SGHTA, CDR2 FQGNSA. V shed 5 bases and J 1 base; nucleotides not matched to a gene: 8. This CDR3 is 17 amino acids long. CDR3: CASSPSLAGGRTDTQYF. CDR3 DNA: TGTGCCAGCAGCCCGTCCCTAGCGGGAGGCCGCACAGATACGCAGTATTTT. The whole variable domain, remainder taken from reference TRBV7-2 and TRBJ2-3, is GAGVSQSPSNKVTEKGKDVELRCDPISGHTALYWYRQSLGQGLEFLIYFQGNSAPDKSGLPSDRFSAERTGGSVSTLTIQRTQQEDSAVYLCASSPSLAGGRTDTQYFGPGTRLTVL.

The chain joins TRBV10-2 to TRBJ2-1, with a weak D call TRBD2 (6 bases). In germline, CDR1 is WSHSY, CDR2 SAAADI. V lost 9 bases and J 5 bases, leaving 20 bases between the germline ends. The CDR3 consists of 15 residues. The DNA for the CDR3 is TGCGCCAGAAGAGCACCCGGGACGGGAGACAATGAGCAGTTCTTC. It codes for CARRAPGTGDNEQFF.

This clonotype was seen more than once but under ten times. The rearrangement links TRBV20-1 to TRBJ2-5; TRBD1 matches 7 bases. Trimming at V came to 8 bases and at J to 2 bases, leaving 8 bases not matched to a gene. Germline CDR1 reads DFQATT; CDR2 reads SNEGSKA (reference sequence). The CDR3 consists of 13 residues. The CDR3 DNA reads as TGCAGTACAGGAAGCAGGGGGCAAGAGACCCAGTACTTC. It specifies CSTGSRGQETQYF.

The chain joins TRBV16 to TRBJ2-3, with 7 positions matching TRBD1. The CDR3 covers 15 residues. With V trimmed by 4 bases and J by 3 bases, 7 bases remained unmatched. Germline CDR1 KGHSY, CDR2 FQNENV. CDR3 in DNA: TGTGCCAGCAGCCCCGGTGGCAGGGGGACAGATACGCAGTATTTT. Protein sequence: CASSPGGRGTDTQYF.

This clonotype was counted between two and nine times. This rearrangement joins TRBV5-1 to TRBJ2-2; 10 nucleotides match TRBD1. CDR1 and CDR2 from the germline V gene are SGHRS and YFSETQ. Unmatched junction bases numbered 6, after V lost 1 base and J lost 3 bases. This CDR3 has 17 amino acids. The CDR3 DNA sequence: TGCGCCAGCAGCTTGATCACCGGGACAGGGGACACCGGGGAGCTGTTTTTT. It specifies CASSLITGTGDTGELFF.

The rearrangement links TRBV20-1 to TRBJ2-5; D call uncertain. Germline CDR1 DFQATT, CDR2 SNEGSKA (reference sequence). CDR3 length: 12 amino acids. Trimming removed 6 bases from V and 7 bases from J, with 15 bases in between. This CDR3 is CSARQSSGTQYF. CDR3 DNA: TGCAGTGCCAGGCAGTCCTCGGGGACCCAGTACTTC.

The chain recombines TRBV30 with TRBJ1-1, with a tentative D call TRBD1 (6 bases). This CDR3 has 15 amino acids. CDR1 is GTSNPN and CDR2 is SVGIG in the germline V gene (reference sequence). The V and J ends lost 3 bases and 1 base respectively, with 15 bases between them. CDR3 amino acids: CAWRIKGGPNTEAFF. CDR3 DNA sequence: TGTGCCTGGAGAATTAAGGGGGGACCGAACACTGAAGCTTTCTTT.

This clonotype was observed many times. The chain recombines TRBV6-1 with TRBJ1-6; possible D gene TRBD1, 5 bases. Between the trimmed V and J ends, which lost 0 bases and 8 bases, there was a span of 5 bases. CDR1 and CDR2 from the germline V gene are MNHNS and SASEGT. This CDR3 comprises 13 residues. The CDR3 DNA sequence: TGTGCCAGCAGTGAAGCCAGGGATTCACCCCTCCACTTT. Amino acids: CASSEARDSPLHF.

Many counts were recorded for this clonotype. This chain's CDR3 is CASSQAALSGSYNEQFF. The CDR3 bases are TGTGCCAGCAGCCAAGCGGCGCTGAGCGGGAGTTACAATGAGCAGTTCTTC. The chain is built from TRBV4-2 and TRBJ2-1, with 8 positions matching TRBD2. The V gene's germline CDR1 is LGHNA and CDR2 YNFKEQ. The junction had 9 bases not matched to a gene; V was cut back by 1 base and J by 4 bases. CDR3 length equals 17 residues.

The chain employs TRBV11-3 and TRBJ2-5, with D possibly matching TRBD2 (5 bases). The germline V gene has CDR1 SGHNT and CDR2 YENEEA. V shed 1 base and J shed 1 base, with 7 bases lying between them. This CDR3 comprises 14 residues. The CDR3 DNA reads as TGTGCCAGCAGCTTAGGAGGGAGCCAAGAGACCCAGTACTTC. Amino acid sequence: CASSLGGSQETQYF.

The chain recombines TRBV27 with TRBJ1-6, with D uncertain. In germline, CDR1 is MNHEY, CDR2 SMNVEV (reference sequence). V was trimmed by 0 bases and J by 10 bases, leaving 10 bases between them. The CDR3 contains 14 residues. The DNA of the CDR3 is TGTGCCAGCAGTTTATCCGAGGTGGGATCACCCCTCCACTTT. It translates to CASSLSEVGSPLHF.

The table lists this clonotype with many counts. J is TRBJ2-2 and V is TRBV4-2; D remains unclear. CDR1 is LGHNA, CDR2 YNFKEQ, per germline. Trimming stripped 1 base from V and 0 bases from J, with 12 bases between. The CDR3 sequence is 17 residues long. The CDR3 DNA is TGTGCCAGCAGCCAAGCGTTGAGCCGATCGAACACCGGGGAGCTGTTTTTT. It is translated as CASSQALSRSNTGELFF.

V and J are TRBV18 and TRBJ1-6; TRBD1 aligns across 7 bases. Germline CDR1 reads KGHSH; CDR2 reads LQKENI. Unmatched junction bases numbered 9, after V lost 3 bases and J lost 7 bases. The CDR3 runs to 16 residues. CDR3 in DNA: TGTGCCAGCTCACCTTCCGGGACAGCCGAAAATTCACCCCTCCACTTT. This translates into CASSPSGTAENSPLHF. Drawing the rest from reference TRBV18 and TRBJ1-6, the complete variable domain is NAGVMQNPRHLVRRRGQEARLRCSPMKGHSHVYWYRQLPEEGLKFMVYLQKENIIDESGMPKERFSAEFPKEGPSILRIQQVVRGDSAAYFCASSPSGTAENSPLHFGNGTRLTVT.

This clonotype was seen only a few times. The gene calls are TRBV27 and TRBJ2-7, with a tentative D call TRBD2 (6 bases). The CDR3 has 15 residues. Trimming removed 5 bases at V and 6 bases at J, with 20 bases between. Germline V gives CDR1 MNHEY, CDR2 SMNVEV (reference sequence). The CDR3 protein is CASSPSWGEKGEQYF. CDR3 sequence (DNA): TGTGCCAGCAGTCCCTCCTGGGGGGAGAAAGGCGAGCAGTACTTC.

This clonotype has a handful of counts. The rearrangement uses TRBV14 and TRBJ1-1; D not certain. The germline V gene encodes CDR1 SGHDN and CDR2 FVKESK. The V and J ends lost 4 bases and 3 bases respectively, with 9 bases between them. This CDR3 is 13 amino acids long. This chain's CDR3 is CASSPLDHTEAFF. CDR3 DNA sequence: TGTGCCAGCAGCCCATTGGACCACACTGAAGCTTTCTTT. The full variable domain, completed using reference TRBV14 and TRBJ1-1, is EAGVTQFPSHSVIEKGQTVTLRCDPISGHDNLYWYRRVMGKEIKFLLHFVKESKQDESGMPNNRFLAERTGGTYSTLKVQPAELEDSGVYFCASSPLDHTEAFFGQGTRLTVV.

This clonotype was seen a handful of times. The chain uses TRBV7-3 and TRBJ2-3; D remains ambiguous. From germline, CDR1 is SGHTA and CDR2 FQGTGA. V dropped 5 bases and J dropped 5 bases, with 11 bases sitting between them. The CDR3 is made up of 13 amino acids. In DNA form, the CDR3 reads TGTGCCAGCAGCCCGAATGTGGGAGATACGCAGTATTTT. Translation: CASSPNVGDTQYF. Looking up the rest from reference TRBV7-3 and TRBJ2-3 gives the full variable domain: GAGVSQTPSNKVTEKGKYVELRCDPISGHTALYWYRQSLGQGPEFLIYFQGTGAADDSGLPNDRFFAVRPEGSVSTLKIQRTERGDSAVYLCASSPNVGDTQYFGPGTRLTVL.